The TCR beta chain described here comes from a study of early T cells in non-severe SARS-CoV-2 infection. For the study at large: It was bulk RNA from unsorted whole blood that was sequenced, and the chains were unpaired.

Unique molecular identifier tags were affixed to discrete cDNA molecules. TCRdb passed the 5' RACE reads through MiXCR, listing each CDR3 protein once. This table holds 50,000 to 60,000 distinct CDR3 sequences, 8.5% to 12% found once. Study-wide points: A preference for anti-spike CD8 responses marked VDJdb matching, which missed private and CD4 specificities.

The germline V gene has CDR1 SQVTM and CDR2 ANQGSEA. This CDR3 spans 13 amino acids. V lost 8 bases and J lost 6; bases outside the gene matches: 9. Comment on this clonotype: The antigen remains unidentified.

This rearrangement joins TRBV29-1 to TRBJ2-4; TRBD2 agrees at 8 bases. The source material was whole blood. The TCR sequence derives from an adult who was a healthcare worker with PCR-confirmed SARS-CoV-2 infection or an uninfected control (not recorded which). The CDR3 DNA reads TGCAGCACCGGGGGGGCGCCGGGAAACATTCAGTACTTC. Amino acid sequence: CSTGGAPGNIQYF.